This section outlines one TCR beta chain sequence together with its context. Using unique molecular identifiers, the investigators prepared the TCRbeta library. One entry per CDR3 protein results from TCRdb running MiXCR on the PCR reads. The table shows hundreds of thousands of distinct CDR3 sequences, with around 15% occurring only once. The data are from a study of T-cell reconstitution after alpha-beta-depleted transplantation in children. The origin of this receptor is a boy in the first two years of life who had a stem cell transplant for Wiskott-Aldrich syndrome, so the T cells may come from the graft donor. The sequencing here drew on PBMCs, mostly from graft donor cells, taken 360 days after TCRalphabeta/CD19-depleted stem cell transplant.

The CDR3 loop reads CASSLWTTLRSYNEQFF. CDR3 nucleotides: TGTGCCAGCAGTTTATGGACTACCCTTAGGTCCTACAATGAGCAGTTCTTC. The rearrangement joins TRBV28 to TRBJ2-1; D might be TRBD2 (5 bases). CDR1 MDHEN and CDR2 SYDVKM come from the germline V gene. The CDR3 sequence is 17 residues long. V gave up 0 bases and J gave up 1 base, with 13 bases separating them.